Each of the 23 T cell receptor beta chains below was sequenced from the same sample in a study of T cells after yellow fever vaccination. TCRdb used MiXCR to reprocess the 5' RACE reads, holding one entry per CDR3 protein. The sample contains about 350,000 distinct CDR3 sequences, around a tenth of which appear only once. This specimen was PBMCs, taken on the day of the first yellow fever vaccination. These receptors were collected from a man between 18 and 29 years old who received the YFV17D yellow fever vaccine.

The rearrangement uses TRBV2 and TRBJ1-5; D not resolved. Trimming removed 8 bases at V and 7 bases at J, with 12 bases between. The CDR3 sequence is 12 residues long. CDR1 SNHLY and CDR2 FYNNEI come from the germline V gene. The CDR3 protein is CASRLDQQPQHF. In DNA form, the CDR3 reads TGTGCCAGCCGGTTGGACCAACAGCCCCAGCATTTT. The variable domain in full, completed from reference TRBV2 and TRBJ1-5, reads EPEVTQTPSHQVTQMGQEVILRCVPISNHLYFYWYRQILGQKVEFLVSFYNNEISEKSEIFDDQFSVERPDGSNFTLKIRSTKLEDSAMYFCASRLDQQPQHFGDGTRLSIL.

The rearrangement uses TRBV20-1 and TRBJ1-5, with D uncertain. Trimming took off 4 bases at V and 0 bases at J, with 7 bases between the two ends. The CDR3 runs 13 residues. The germline V gene encodes CDR1 DFQATT and CDR2 SNEGSKA (reference sequence). DNA for the CDR3: TGCAGTGCTACAACGGATAGCAATCAGCCCCAGCATTTT. Protein: CSATTDSNQPQHF.

This clonotype was observed many times. The chain carries TRBV4-2 and TRBJ2-5, with 12 bases matching TRBD2. Germline V gene sequence: CDR1 LGHNA, CDR2 YNFKEQ. The CDR3 consists of 17 residues. After removal of 0 bases from V and 4 bases from J, the junction contained 6 bases not matched to a gene. The CDR3 DNA is TGTGCCAGCAGCCAAGATGGCACTAGCGGGGGGAGAGAGACCCAGTACTTC. It encodes CASSQDGTSGGRETQYF.

This clonotype was counted a few times. The DNA for the CDR3 is TGTGCCAGCAGCTCGGGGCCTAGTTACGAGCAGTACTTC. Its translation is CASSSGPSYEQYF. J is TRBJ2-7 and V is TRBV11-1; the D gene could be TRBD1 or TRBD2 (5 bases each). V gave up 4 bases and J gave up 4 bases, with 11 bases separating them. Germline lookup yields CDR1 SGHAT and CDR2 FQDESV (reference sequence). This CDR3 region has 13 residues.

The V and J genes are TRBV4-3 and TRBJ2-1; D uncertain. Per germline, CDR1 LGHNA and CDR2 YSLEER. With 6 bases removed from V and 0 bases from J, the gap between germline ends came to 18 bases. This CDR3 has 17 amino acids. This CDR3 reads CASRLDGYSSSYNEQFF. CDR3 nucleotide sequence: TGCGCCAGCAGACTTGACGGATATTCCAGCTCCTACAATGAGCAGTTCTTC.

This clonotype was seen a few times. The chain combines TRBV5-4 with TRBJ2-3, with D perhaps matching TRBD1 (5 bases). The CDR3 spans 13 residues. CDR1 and CDR2 (germline): SGHNT, YYREEE (reference sequence). The V and J ends lost 6 bases and 3 bases respectively, with 11 bases between them. The CDR3 sequence is CASTLTETDTQYF. CDR3 coding DNA: TGTGCCAGCACCCTGACAGAAACAGATACGCAGTATTTT.

This rearrangement joins TRBV5-6 to TRBJ1-2, with D unclear. This CDR3 has 13 amino acids. V dropped 1 base and J dropped 8 bases, with 12 bases sitting between them. In germline, CDR1 is SGHDT, CDR2 YYEEEE. CDR3 sequence (DNA): TGTGCCAGCAGCTTGATGGGCCTGCGGGGCTACACCTTC. Encoded protein: CASSLMGLRGYTF.

About this clonotype: Germline and junction disagree at one end, which may indicate a read error. The J gene is TRBJ2-7, the V gene TRBV10-3; 9 bases agree with TRBD2. Germline V CDR1 and CDR2: ENHRY, SYGVKD. CDR3 length: 13 residues. CDR3 sequence (DNA): TGTGCCGTCAGGGCTAGCGGGGATAACGAGCAGTACTTC. Amino acids: CAVRASGDNEQYF.

The chain uses TRBV6-1 and TRBJ1-5; no clear D. V was clipped by 7 bases and J by 3 bases, with 19 bases between them. The CDR3 totals 16 residues. From germline, CDR1 is MNHNS and CDR2 SASEGT. The CDR3 reads CASTTVFVRTNQPQHF. DNA of the CDR3: TGTGCCAGCACCACGGTTTTTGTCAGGACCAATCAGCCCCAGCATTTT.

Ten or more counts support this clonotype. The chain recombines TRBV4-2 with TRBJ2-3; 13 nucleotides line up with TRBD2. The CDR3 extends over 16 amino acids. V gave up 4 bases and J gave up 1 base; unmatched junction bases: 2. CDR1 is LGHNA, CDR2 YNFKEQ, per germline. This chain's CDR3 is CASSPTSGGGTDTQYF. The CDR3 bases are TGTGCCAGCAGCCCAACTAGCGGGGGGGGCACAGATACGCAGTATTTT.

This clonotype came up many times. V gene TRBV7-2 combines with J gene TRBJ2-7; D remains ambiguous. Germline assignment: CDR1 SGHTA and CDR2 FQGNSA. The V and J ends lost 5 bases and 3 bases respectively, with 5 bases between them. The CDR3 is made up of 11 amino acids. DNA of the CDR3: TGTGCCAGCAGCCTCCGCTACGAGCAGTACTTC. This codes for CASSLRYEQYF.

This clonotype was seen a few times. This chain links TRBV29-1 with TRBJ2-1; perhaps TRBD1 as D (6 bases). Germline-derived CDR1 and CDR2 are SQVTM and ANQGSEA. The ends were cut back, 6 bases at V and 7 bases at J, with 19 bases in the middle. CDR3 length: 14 residues. Here the CDR3 reads CSVDRTPALNEQFF. The CDR3 DNA is TGCAGCGTCGACAGGACCCCAGCCTTGAATGAGCAGTTCTTC.

This chain connects TRBV25-1 to TRBJ2-5; the D is unclear. Germline values: CDR1 MGHDK, CDR2 SYGVNS. With 3 bases removed from V and 5 bases from J, the gap between germline ends came to 13 bases. This CDR3 contains 14 residues. CDR3 nucleotides: TGTGCCAGCAGTGACCCCTGGGCCTTGGAGACCCAGTACTTC. Translation: CASSDPWALETQYF.

The chain is built from TRBV11-1 and TRBJ1-4; 7 bases fit TRBD1. V dropped 5 bases and J dropped 5; count of bases not matched to a gene: 8. The CDR3 length is 15 residues. CDR1 and CDR2 from the germline V gene are SGHAT and FQDESV (reference sequence). The DNA for the CDR3 is TGTGCCAGCAGCCGCCGCCAGGGGGAAAATGAAAAACTGTTTTTT. Protein product: CASSRRQGENEKLFF.

The gene calls are TRBV5-1 and TRBJ2-2; 8 bases match TRBD1. This CDR3 comprises 16 residues. Germline trimming cut 4 bases from V and 5 bases from J; bases unmatched to any gene: 10. Germline loops: CDR1 SGHRS, CDR2 YFSETQ. The CDR3 is CASSRTGIIKTGELFF. The DNA of the CDR3 is TGCGCCAGCAGCCGGACAGGGATTATTAAGACCGGGGAGCTGTTTTTT.

This clonotype was recorded a few times. This chain uses TRBV5-1 with TRBJ1-5; D unresolved. This CDR3 is 15 amino acids long. Germline CDR1 SGHRS, CDR2 YFSETQ. Trimming cost V 5 bases and J 4 bases, with 16 bases left between them. Written as DNA, the CDR3 is TGCGCCAGCAGGCCCGAGGCAGAGGAGAATCAGCCCCAGCATTTT. Translating it yields CASRPEAEENQPQHF.

This clonotype was counted only a few times. The chain has TRBV4-3 and TRBJ1-5; no clear D gene. The length of the CDR3 is 15 residues. CDR1 LGHNA and CDR2 YSLEER come from the germline V gene. Trimming removed 0 bases at V and 3 bases at J, with 9 bases between. CDR3 bases: TGCGCCAGCAGCCAAGATAACGGCGTCAATCAGCCCCAGCATTTT. Translating it yields CASSQDNGVNQPQHF.

The chain links TRBV4-3 to TRBJ2-4; 7 bases fit TRBD1. V lost 0 bases to trimming and J lost 2 bases; unmatched junction nucleotides: 13. Germline CDR1 and CDR2: LGHNA and YSLEER. This CDR3 is 19 amino acids long. The CDR3 DNA sequence: TGCGCCAGCAGCCAAGAAGGATATGGTATGACAGGGCCCAAAAACATTCAGTACTTC. It is translated as CASSQEGYGMTGPKNIQYF.

This clonotype appeared a few times. This chain links TRBV29-1 with TRBJ1-1; 7 nucleotides align to TRBD1. The CDR3 sequence is 15 residues long. The ends lost 4 bases at V and 3 bases at J; junction bases unmatched: 11. CDR1 is SQVTM, CDR2 ANQGSEA, per germline. In DNA, the CDR3 is TGCAGCGTTGGTAGGGGGCGCGGATCTGACACTGAAGCTTTCTTT. It is translated as CSVGRGRGSDTEAFF.

This clonotype was seen a few times. J is TRBJ2-1 and V is TRBV4-1; tentative D call: TRBD2 (7 bases). Between the trimmed V and J ends, which lost 1 base and 7 bases, there was a span of 14 bases. Germline V gives CDR1 MGHRA, CDR2 YSYEKL. The CDR3 length is 15 residues. The CDR3 DNA follows: TGCGCCAGCAGCCAAGGCGGGGGCAGAATGAATGAGCAGTTCTTC. Translating gives CASSQGGGRMNEQFF.

This clonotype came up a few times. V usage is TRBV4-2 and J usage is TRBJ2-2; D is perhaps TRBD1 (6 bases). Germline CDR1 is LGHNA and CDR2 is YNFKEQ. The CDR3 extends over 16 amino acids. The V and J ends lost 0 bases and 0 bases respectively, with 8 bases between them. The CDR3 nucleotides are TGTGCCAGCAGCCAAGAGGGGACAACGAACACCGGGGAGCTGTTTTTT. Its protein is CASSQEGTTNTGELFF.

This clonotype turned up a few times. V is TRBV29-1 and J is TRBJ1-1; the D gene is possibly TRBD1 (5 bases). This CDR3 is built from 14 residues. Germline CDR1 is SQVTM and CDR2 is ANQGSEA. V was shortened by 3 bases and J by 0 bases, with 11 bases between the two germline ends. The DNA of the CDR3 is TGCAGCGTTGATATAGGGGCCATGAACACTGAAGCTTTCTTT. This codes for CSVDIGAMNTEAFF.

The gene calls are TRBV9 and TRBJ2-3, with D perhaps matching TRBD1 or TRBD2 (7 bases each). The CDR3 is 16 amino acids. Germline CDR1 is SGDLS and CDR2 is YYNGEE. V gave up 3 bases and J gave up 6 bases, with 20 bases separating them. CDR3 loop: CASSDKDRVGGDTQYF. DNA for the CDR3: TGTGCCAGCAGCGATAAAGACAGGGTGGGGGGGGATACGCAGTATTTT.